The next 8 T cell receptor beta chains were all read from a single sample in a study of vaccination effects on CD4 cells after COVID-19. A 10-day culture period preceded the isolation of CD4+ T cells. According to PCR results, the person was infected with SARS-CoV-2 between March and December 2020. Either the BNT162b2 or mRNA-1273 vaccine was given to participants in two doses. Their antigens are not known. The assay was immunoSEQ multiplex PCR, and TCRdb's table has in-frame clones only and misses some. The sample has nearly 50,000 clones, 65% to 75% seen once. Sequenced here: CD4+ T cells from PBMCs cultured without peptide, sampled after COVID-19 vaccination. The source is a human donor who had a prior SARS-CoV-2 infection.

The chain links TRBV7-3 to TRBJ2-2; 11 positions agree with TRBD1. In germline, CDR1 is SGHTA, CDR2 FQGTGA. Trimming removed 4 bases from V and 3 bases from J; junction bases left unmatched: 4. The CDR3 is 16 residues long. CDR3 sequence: CASSSGQGVDTGELFF. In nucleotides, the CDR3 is TGTGCCAGCAGCTCGGGACAGGGGGTAGACACCGGGGAGCTGTTTTTT.

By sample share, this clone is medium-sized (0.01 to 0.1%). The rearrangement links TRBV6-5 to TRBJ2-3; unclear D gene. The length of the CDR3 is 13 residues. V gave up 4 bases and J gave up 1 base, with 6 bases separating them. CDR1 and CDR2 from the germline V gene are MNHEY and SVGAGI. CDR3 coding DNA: TGTGCCAGCAGTTCCGACGGCACAGATACGCAGTATTTT. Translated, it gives CASSSDGTDTQYF.

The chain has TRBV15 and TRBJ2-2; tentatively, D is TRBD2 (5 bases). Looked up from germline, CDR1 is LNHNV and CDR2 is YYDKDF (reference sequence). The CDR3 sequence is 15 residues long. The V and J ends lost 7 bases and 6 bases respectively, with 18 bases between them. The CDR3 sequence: CATTTMRDGAGELFF. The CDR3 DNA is TGTGCCACCACGACGATGAGGGATGGGGCCGGGGAGCTGTTTTTT.

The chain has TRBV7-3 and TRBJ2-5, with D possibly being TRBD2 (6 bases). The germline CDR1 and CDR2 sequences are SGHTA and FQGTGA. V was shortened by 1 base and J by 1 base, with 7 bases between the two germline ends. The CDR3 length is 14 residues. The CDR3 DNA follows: TGTGCCAGCAGCTTAATGGGAGGCCAAGAGACCCAGTACTTC. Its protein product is CASSLMGGQETQYF.

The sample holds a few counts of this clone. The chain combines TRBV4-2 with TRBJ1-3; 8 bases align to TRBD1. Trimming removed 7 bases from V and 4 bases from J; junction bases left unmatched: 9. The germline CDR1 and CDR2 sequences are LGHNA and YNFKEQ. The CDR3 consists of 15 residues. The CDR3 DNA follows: TGTGCCAGCACTTTCGGACAGGGTTCGGGAAACACCATATATTTT. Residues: CASTFGQGSGNTIYF.

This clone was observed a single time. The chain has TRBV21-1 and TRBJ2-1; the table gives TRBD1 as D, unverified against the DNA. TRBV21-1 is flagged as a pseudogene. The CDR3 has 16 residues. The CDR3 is CASSKRTRRGYNEQFF. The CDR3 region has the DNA TGTGCCAGCAGCAAAAGGACAAGGAGAGGATACAATGAGCAGTTCTTC.

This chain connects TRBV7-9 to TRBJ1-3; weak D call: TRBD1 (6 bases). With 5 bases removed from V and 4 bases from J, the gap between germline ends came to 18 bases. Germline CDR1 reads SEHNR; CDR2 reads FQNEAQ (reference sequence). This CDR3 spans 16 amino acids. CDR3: CASSPPPRQAGNTIYF. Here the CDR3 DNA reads TGTGCCAGCAGCCCCCCACCTCGACAGGCCGGAAACACCATATATTTT. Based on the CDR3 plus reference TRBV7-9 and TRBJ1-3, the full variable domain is DTGVSQNPRHKITKRGQNVTFRCDPISEHNRLYWYRQTLGQGPEFLTYFQNEAQLEKSRLLSDRFSAERPKGSFSTLEIQRTEQGDSAMYLCASSPPPRQAGNTIYFGEGSWLTVV.

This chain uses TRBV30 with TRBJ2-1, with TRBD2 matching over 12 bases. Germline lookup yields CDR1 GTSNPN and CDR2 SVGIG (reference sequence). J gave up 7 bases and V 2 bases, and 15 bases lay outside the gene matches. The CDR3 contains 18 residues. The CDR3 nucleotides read TGTGCCTGGAGTACCCCGTTCGCGACTAGCGGGAGAAGGAATGAGCAGTTCTTC. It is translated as CAWSTPFATSGRRNEQFF. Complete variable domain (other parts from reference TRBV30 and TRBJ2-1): SQTIHQWPATLVQPVGSPLSLECTVEGTSNPNLYWYRQAAGRGLQLLFYSVGIGQISSEVPQNLSASRPQDRQFILSSKKLLLSDSGFYLCAWSTPFATSGRRNEQFFGPGTRLTVL.